The text below deals with one TCR beta chain. In this sample, this clone turned up once. Its specific antigen is unknown. No much larger clone is present one base from it, and per-base qualities are unavailable. These data originate in a study of shared clonotypes between healthy human individuals (dated by TCRdb to the early 2020s). Concerning the study at large: A couple of women and a few men aged 18 to 49 years were included in the cohort. For each donor, CD4 naive and CD4 memory were each run on three plates, CD8 naive on two plates, and CD8 memory on one plate. Blood TCR repertoires of a handful of healthy adults were deeply sequenced to estimate repertoire size and the extent of clonotype sharing between individuals. Different laboratories and diverse techniques were used to prepare libraries and sequence TCR repertoires, to increase sequencing depth and limit assay-specific biases. Per donor, leukapheresis produced somewhere between about 0.94 and 9.5 billion PBMCs. Study-wide findings and limitations: Rarefaction of sorted-subset datasets indicated incomplete sequencing despite the large sequencing depth. Sharing across several donors was observed for roughly 5% of naive CD4, over 3% of naive CD8, over 2% of memory CD4, and around 0.4% of memory CD8 clonotypes. Sampling was restricted to blood, and TCR repertoires in tissues likely differ from the TCR repertoires found in blood. Because the study included a small number of donors, the genetic and exposure-history diversity represented was limited. Larger estimated clonotype richness was generally found for naive subsets than for memory subsets. Based on pairwise subsampling, the degree of clonotype sharing among donors was expected to be affected by sequencing depth. Compared with non-shared clonotypes, clonotypes shared by all four sorted-subset donors had higher generation probabilities.

For the CD8 naive samples, CD45RO-negative cells were positively selected for CCR7, yielding a CD45RA+CCR7+ population from which TemRA cells were excluded. The donors were healthy, HIV-negative adults who had no recently reported acute infections or vaccinations. All donors were Caucasian adults living in Nashville, Tennessee, USA. After blood collection by leukapheresis, PBMCs were isolated using Ficoll-Histopaque density gradient centrifugation and then cryopreserved in the vapor phase of liquid nitrogen. Analytical flow cytometry was used to check the purity and quantity of every magnetically sorted T cell population. Genomic DNA was isolated from each sorted fraction and quantified by UV absorbance on a Nanodrop 2000c. Using the deep immunoSEQ assay, TCR CDR3 regions were amplified from genomic DNA by multiplex PCR. Extracted genomic DNA from each cell subset was spread evenly across all wells of several immunoSEQ 96-well plates, with each plate serving as a replicate. For sorted subsets, about 200 ng genomic DNA, equal to tens of thousands of T cell genomes, was loaded into each replicate PCR. Purified libraries were measured with a Qubit 3.0 fluorometer, size-checked on a Bioanalyzer 2100, and measured again with the KAPA Library Quantification kit. Every immunoSEQ 96-well plate was sequenced on a dedicated single-read 150-cycle Illumina NextSeq 550 flow cell. In the authors' own workflow: The immunoSEQ output contained only junctional sequences without quality scores, so filtering could not match that applied to full-length reads. To assign V/J genes and CDR3, sequences were annotated using PyIR, a Python wrapper for IgBLAST v1.9, with IMGT germline references. Any read was removed if the V/J assignment was weak (E-value above 1e-6), the CDR3 was missing, or the read contained stop codons, out-of-frame junctions, or ambiguous translated residues. V3J clonotypes were defined as sequences sharing an identical inferred V gene, J gene, and CDR3 amino acid sequence. The percentage overlap between two repertoires was calculated by dividing the number of shared unique clonotypes by the size of the smaller repertoire. Richness of each repertoire was evaluated using RTK rarefaction, the Chao1 estimator, and Recon v2.1 estimates of unobserved clonotypes. For all TCRbeta clonotypes obtained by the gDNA method from a handful of donors, generation probabilities were computed with OLGA. TCRdb limited this immuneACCESS table to in-frame rearrangements with V and J called. A share of clones is missing; checked studies link under half to unresolved V genes, and the rest is unexplained. That table furnishes V, J and clone size, whereas the DNA furnished D and trimming. The sample includes around 1.9 million clones, with 85% to 95% observed a single time. 1.5% to 2% of the sample goes to the ten largest clones.

Trimming at the junction amounts to 7 bases on V and 7 bases on J, and the germline ends lie 19 bases apart. The CDR3 holds 14 amino acids from the cysteine to the phenylalanine. Only the CDR3 portion is preserved as DNA: 42 bases, with reading frame beginning at the first base. According to the germline V gene, CDR1 reads MNHEY and CDR2 reads SVGAGI. The clonotype comes from a man younger than 35 in good health. Some clones in this sample may be carry-over from other donors' samples. Sequenced sample: naive CD8+ T cells from PBMCs. This specimen's cell subset or site label, per the study, means: CD45RA+CCR7+. The chain is made from TRBV6-5 and TRBJ1-1; the D gene is not confidently resolved. Here is the DNA: TGTGCCAGCACCACACCGGGTGGCAGAGATGAAGCTTTCTTT. Its translation reads: CASTTPGGRDEAFF.